This T cell receptor beta chain came from a study of cytomegalovirus exposure and HLA in healthy donors. This clone was detected only a few times. The CDR3 length is 14 residues. The germline V gene has CDR1 SEHNR and CDR2 FQNEAQ (reference sequence). The V gene lost 1 base and the J gene lost 1 base, with 7 bases spanning the gap. 13 Jbeta primers and 60 Vbeta primers were used for the PCR. Here immunoSEQ multiplex PCR was the method, and the copy in TCRdb shows in-frame clones only, minus some. The table records 100,000 or so clones, about 15% of them present only once. The TCR originated in a female donor in good health and CMV-seronegative. The genes are TRBV7-9 and TRBJ1-1, with no clear D. The sequencing input was PBMCs. The CDR3 sequence: CASSLVRGNTEAFF. The CDR3 bases are TGTGCCAGCAGCTTAGTCCGCGGGAACACTGAAGCTTTCTTT. The whole variable domain, filled in from reference TRBV7-9 and TRBJ1-1, reads DTGVSQNPRHKITKRGQNVTFRCDPISEHNRLYWYRQTLGQGPEFLTYFQNEAQLEKSRLLSDRFSAERPKGSFSTLEIQRTEQGDSAMYLCASSLVRGNTEAFFGQGTRLTVV.